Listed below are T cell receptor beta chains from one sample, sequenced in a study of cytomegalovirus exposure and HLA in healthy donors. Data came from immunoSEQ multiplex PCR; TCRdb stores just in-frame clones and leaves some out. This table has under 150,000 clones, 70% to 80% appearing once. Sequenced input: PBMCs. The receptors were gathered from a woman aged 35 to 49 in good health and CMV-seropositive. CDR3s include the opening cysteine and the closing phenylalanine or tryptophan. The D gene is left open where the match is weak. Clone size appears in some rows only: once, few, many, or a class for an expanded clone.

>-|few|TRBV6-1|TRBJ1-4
TGTGCCACCCGTGTGAGGGGGATGGAGGAAAAACTGTTTTTT
CATRVRGMEEKLFF
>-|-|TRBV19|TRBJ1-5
TGTGCCACCTCCCAAGGCAGGGGTTTCGGCAATCAGCCCCAGCATTTT
CATSQGRGFGNQPQHF
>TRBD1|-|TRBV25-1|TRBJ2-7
TGTGCCAGCAGTGACCTGGGACAGGGAGTCAATTACGAGCAGTACTTC
CASSDLGQGVNYEQYF
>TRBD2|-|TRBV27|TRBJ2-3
TGTGCCAGCAAAACTAGCGGGAGATCAGATACGCAGTATTTT
CASKTSGRSDTQYF
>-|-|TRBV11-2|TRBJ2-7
TGTGCCAGCAGCTCCCAGCGGAGCTCCTACGAGCAGTACTTC
CASSSQRSSYEQYF
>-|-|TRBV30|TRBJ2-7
TGTGCCTGGAGCGCGGACACCAGCATCTCCTACGAGCAGTACTTC
CAWSADTSISYEQYF
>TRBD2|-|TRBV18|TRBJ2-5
TGTGCCAGCTCACCTGGACTAGCGGGGGGGCCGCGGGAGACCCAGTACTTC
CASSPGLAGGPRETQYF
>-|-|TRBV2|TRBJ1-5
TGTGCCAGCAGTATAGCCCTCGGGCCCCAGCATTTT
CASSIALGPQHF
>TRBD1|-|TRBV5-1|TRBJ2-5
TGCGCCAGCAGCCGATCTCTGGGACAGGGGTCCCAAGAGACCCAGTACTTC
CASSRSLGQGSQETQYF
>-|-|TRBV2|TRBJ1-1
TGTGCCAGCAGTGGGTCCTCCGCGGGCACTGAAGCTTTCTTT
CASSGSSAGTEAFF
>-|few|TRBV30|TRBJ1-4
TGTGCCCGGCGGGACGCCAATGAAAAACTGTTTTTT
CARRDANEKLFF
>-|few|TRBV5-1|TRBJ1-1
TGCGCCAGCAGCCTATCAGGGGTTGACACTGAAGCTTTCTTT
CASSLSGVDTEAFF
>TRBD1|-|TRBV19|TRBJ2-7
TGTGCCAGTAGGACAGGGGGCACGTCCTACGAGCAGTACTTC
CASRTGGTSYEQYF
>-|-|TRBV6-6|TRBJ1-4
TGTGCCAGCAGGGTAGATCGACGGGGTGAAAAACTGTTTTTT
CASRVDRRGEKLFF
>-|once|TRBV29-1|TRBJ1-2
TGCAGCGTGCCCGGGGGGGGAGGCTATGGCTACACCTTC
CSVPGGGGYGYTF
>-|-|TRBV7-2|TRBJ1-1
TGTGCCAGCATCAGGGACTTAACTAACACTGAAGCTTTCTTT
CASIRDLTNTEAFF
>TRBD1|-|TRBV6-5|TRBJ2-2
TGTGCCAGCAGTATACGACAGGGAAACACCGGGGAGCTGTTTTTT
CASSIRQGNTGELFF
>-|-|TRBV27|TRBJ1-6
TGTGCCAGCAGTTCGCAGGGATTTTATAATTCACCCCTCCACTTT
CASSSQGFYNSPLHF
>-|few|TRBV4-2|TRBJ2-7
TGTGCCAGCAGCCAAGAGGGGGGGGGCGGAGCCTACGAGCAGTACTTC
CASSQEGGGGAYEQYF
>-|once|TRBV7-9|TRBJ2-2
TGTGCCAGCAGCCCAATTAAGCCGACCGGGGAGCTGTTTTTT
CASSPIKPTGELFF
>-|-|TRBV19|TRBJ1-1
TGTGCCAGTAGTATGAGACAGCCATTGAACACTGAAGCTTTCTTT
CASSMRQPLNTEAFF
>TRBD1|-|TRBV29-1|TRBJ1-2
TGCAGCGTGCAGACAGGGATCCTTGGCTACACCTTC
CSVQTGILGYTF
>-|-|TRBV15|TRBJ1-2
TGTGCCACCAGACGAGGACTCGACACGACATTTATCTATGGCTACACCTTC
CATRRGLDTTFIYGYTF
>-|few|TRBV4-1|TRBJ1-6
TGCGCCAGCAGCCAAGATCGGAACAGGGACCGCTCCTATAATTCACCCCTCCACTTT
CASSQDRNRDRSYNSPLHF
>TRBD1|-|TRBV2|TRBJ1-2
TGTGCCAGCAGTACGGACAGGGGGGGAGGCTACACCTTC
CASSTDRGGGYTF
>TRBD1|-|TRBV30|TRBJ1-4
TGTGCCTGGAGTCCCGCCGACAGGGGGAAACTGTTTTTT
CAWSPADRGKLFF
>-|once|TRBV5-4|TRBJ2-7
TGTGCCAGCAGCCTGATCGAGAGCGAGCAGTACTTC
CASSLIESEQYF
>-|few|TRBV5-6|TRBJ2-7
TGTGCCAGCAGCTTAGGCGGGGGACAAGAGCAGTACTTC
CASSLGGGQEQYF
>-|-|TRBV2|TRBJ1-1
TGTGCCCCCCGTTCAGAGGGGCGGGGCACTGAAGCTTTCTTT
CAPRSEGRGTEAFF
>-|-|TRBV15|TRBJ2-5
TGTGCCACCAGCAGAGAAGAGGTCCCGGAGACCCAGTACTTC
CATSREEVPETQYF
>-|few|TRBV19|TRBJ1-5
TGTGCCAGTAGTATCCTCAGCGCGACAGATGATCAGCCCCAGCATTTT
CASSILSATDDQPQHF
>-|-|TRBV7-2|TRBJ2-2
TGTGCCAGCAGCCTCAGGACTGGAGAGACCGGGGAGCTGTTTTTT
CASSLRTGETGELFF